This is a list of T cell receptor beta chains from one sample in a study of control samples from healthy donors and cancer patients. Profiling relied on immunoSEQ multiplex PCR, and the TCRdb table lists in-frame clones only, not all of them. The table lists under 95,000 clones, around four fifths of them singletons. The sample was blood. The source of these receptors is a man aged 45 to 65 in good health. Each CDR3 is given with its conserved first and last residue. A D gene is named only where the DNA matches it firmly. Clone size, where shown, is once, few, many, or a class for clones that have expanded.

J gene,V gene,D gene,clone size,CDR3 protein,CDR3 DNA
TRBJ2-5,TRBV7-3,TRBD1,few,CASSLGQGRGETQYF,TGTGCCAGCAGCTTAGGACAGGGGCGCGGAGAGACCCAGTACTTC
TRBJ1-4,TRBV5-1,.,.,CASSLSGANEKLFF,TGCGCCAGCAGCTTGTCTGGGGCTAATGAAAAACTGTTTTTT
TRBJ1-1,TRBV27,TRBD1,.,CASSLKGQGFTEAFF,TGTGCCAGCAGTTTAAAGGGACAGGGTTTCACTGAAGCTTTCTTT
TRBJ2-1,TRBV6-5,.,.,CASSYSRAYNEQFF,TGTGCCAGCAGTTACTCGAGAGCTTACAATGAGCAGTTCTTC
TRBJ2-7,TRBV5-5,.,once,CASSLGSMRAYEQYF,TGTGCCAGCAGCCTCGGGTCTATGAGGGCCTACGAGCAGTACTTC
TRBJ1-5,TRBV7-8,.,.,CASSRPGPRGQPQHF,TGTGCCAGCAGCCGCCCGGGACCGCGTGGTCAGCCCCAGCATTTT
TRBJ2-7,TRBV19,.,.,CASSARGGASSYF,TGTGCCAGTAGTGCCCGAGGGGGGGCTTCCTCGTACTTC
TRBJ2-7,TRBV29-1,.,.,CSVVSRSEQYF,TGCAGCGTTGTGAGTCGCTCTGAGCAGTACTTC
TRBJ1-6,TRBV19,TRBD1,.,CASSMVQGNSPLHF,TGTGCCAGTAGTATGGTACAGGGGAATTCACCCCTCCACTTT
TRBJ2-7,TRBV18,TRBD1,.,CASSPPGGQGSEQYF,TGTGCCAGCTCACCACCAGGCGGACAGGGCAGCGAGCAGTACTTC
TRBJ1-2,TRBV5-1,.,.,CASSLQTANYGYTF,TGCGCCAGCAGCCTCCAGACAGCTAACTATGGCTACACCTTC
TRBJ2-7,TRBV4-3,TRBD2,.,CASSQAAGGPREQYF,TGCGCCAGCAGCCAAGCAGCGGGAGGGCCAAGGGAGCAGTACTTC
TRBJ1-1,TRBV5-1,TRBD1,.,CASSPDRGLGTEAFF,TGCGCCAGCAGCCCTGACAGGGGGCTTGGCACTGAAGCTTTCTTT
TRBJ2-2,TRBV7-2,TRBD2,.,CASSKSGTSGRNGELFF,TGTGCCAGCAGCAAATCCGGGACTAGCGGGAGAAACGGGGAGCTGTTTTTT
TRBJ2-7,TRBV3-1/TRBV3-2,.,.,CASSQDRVSYEQYF,TGTGCCAGCAGCCAAGACAGGGTTTCCTACGAGCAGTACTTC
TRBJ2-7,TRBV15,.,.,CATSRDDYKEAFRTYEQYF,TGTGCCACCAGCAGAGATGATTATAAAGAGGCGTTCCGAACCTACGAGCAGTACTTC
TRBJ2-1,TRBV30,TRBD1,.,CAWSGQGGEQFF,TGTGCCTGGAGTGGACAGGGTGGTGAGCAGTTCTTC
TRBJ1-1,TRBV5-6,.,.,CASSFQSGKAFF,TGTGCCAGCAGCTTCCAGAGCGGTAAAGCTTTCTTT
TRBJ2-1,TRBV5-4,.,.,CASSLGLEEQFF,TGTGCCAGCAGCTTGGGACTAGAAGAGCAGTTCTTC
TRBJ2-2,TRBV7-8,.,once,CASSLQGRNGELFF,TGTGCCAGCAGCTTACAGGGGAGGAACGGGGAGCTGTTTTTT
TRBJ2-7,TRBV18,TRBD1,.,CASSPGWDRGYEQYF,TGTGCCAGCTCACCGGGCTGGGACAGGGGCTACGAGCAGTACTTC
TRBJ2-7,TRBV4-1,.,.,CASSLSGVSYEQYF,TGCGCCAGCAGCCTGTCAGGGGTATCCTACGAGCAGTACTTC
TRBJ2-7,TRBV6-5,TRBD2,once,CASSRSSGRAYEQYF,TGTGCCAGCAGTCGTTCTAGCGGGAGAGCTTACGAGCAGTACTTC
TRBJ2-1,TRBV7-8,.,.,CASSLASPHGSSYNEQFF,TGTGCCAGCAGCTTAGCGTCCCCCCACGGGAGCTCCTACAATGAGCAGTTCTTC
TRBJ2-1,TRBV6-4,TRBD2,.,CASSVETSGSNEQFF,TGTGCCAGCAGTGTAGAGACTAGCGGGAGCAATGAGCAGTTCTTC
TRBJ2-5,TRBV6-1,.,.,CASSEGNRVETQYF,TGTGCCAGCAGTGAAGGAAACAGGGTGGAGACCCAGTACTTC
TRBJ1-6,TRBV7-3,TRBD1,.,CASSLTGQAGSPLHF,TGTGCCAGCAGCTTAACTGGACAGGCAGGTTCACCCCTCCACTTT
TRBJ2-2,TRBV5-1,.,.,CASRYAGSNTGELFF,TGCGCCAGCAGGTACGCCGGTTCGAACACCGGGGAGCTGTTTTTT
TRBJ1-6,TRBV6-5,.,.,CASRMGNSPLHF,TGTGCCAGCAGGATGGGGAATTCACCCCTCCACTTT
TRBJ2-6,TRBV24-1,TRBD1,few,CATSNQGASGANVLTF,TGTGCCACCAGTAACCAGGGGGCGTCTGGGGCCAACGTCCTGACTTTC
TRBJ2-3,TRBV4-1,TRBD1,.,CASSQDGTGGISDTQYF,TGCGCCAGCAGCCAAGATGGGACAGGGGGCATTTCAGATACGCAGTATTTT
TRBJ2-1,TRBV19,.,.,CASSIPAKDEQFF,TGTGCCAGTAGTATACCGGCGAAGGATGAGCAGTTCTTC
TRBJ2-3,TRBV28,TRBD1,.,CASSAGTGSTDTQYF,TGTGCCAGCAGTGCCGGGACAGGGAGCACAGATACGCAGTATTTT
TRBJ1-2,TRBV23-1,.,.,CASSQSNGLPNYGYTF,TGCGCCAGCAGTCAATCGAACGGGTTACCCAACTATGGCTACACCTTC
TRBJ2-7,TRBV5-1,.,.,CASSLGSSPSYEQYF,TGCGCCAGCAGCTTGGGTAGCTCCCCGTCCTACGAGCAGTACTTC
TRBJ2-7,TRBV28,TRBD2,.,CASSFISGRIDEQYF,TGTGCCAGCAGTTTTATTAGCGGGAGGATCGACGAGCAGTACTTC
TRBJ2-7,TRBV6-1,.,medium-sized,CASSELAFSYEQYF,TGTGCCAGCAGTGAACTAGCGTTCTCCTACGAGCAGTACTTC
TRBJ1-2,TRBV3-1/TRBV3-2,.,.,CASSQTGGGYTF,TGTGCCAGCAGCCAAACCGGGGGAGGCTACACCTTC
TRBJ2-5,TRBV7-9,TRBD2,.,CASSYDSGTQTQYF,TGTGCCAGCAGCTATGATAGCGGGACGCAGACCCAGTACTTC
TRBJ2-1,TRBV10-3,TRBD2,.,CATRSLSGRSSYNEQFF,TGTGCCACCCGCTCGCTAAGCGGGAGGAGCTCCTACAATGAGCAGTTCTTC
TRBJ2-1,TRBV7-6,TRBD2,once,CASSLVLAGGTYNEQFF,TGTGCCAGCAGCTTAGTCCTAGCGGGAGGGACCTACAATGAGCAGTTCTTC
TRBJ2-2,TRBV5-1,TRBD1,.,CASRGTGAWNTGELFF,TGCGCCAGCAGGGGAACAGGGGCTTGGAACACCGGGGAGCTGTTTTTT
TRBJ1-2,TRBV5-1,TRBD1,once,CASRTTGDQDGYTF,TGCGCCAGCAGGACAACAGGGGATCAGGATGGCTACACCTTC
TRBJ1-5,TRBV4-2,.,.,CASSQEGLRGYNQPQHF,TGTGCCAGCAGCCAAGAGGGCTTAAGGGGCTACAATCAGCCCCAGCATTTT
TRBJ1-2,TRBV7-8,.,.,CASSLAASRNYGYTF,TGTGCCAGCAGCTTGGCAGCCAGCCGAAACTATGGCTACACCTTC
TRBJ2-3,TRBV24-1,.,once,CATSDPPPRADTQYF,TGTGCCACCAGTGATCCCCCCCCCAGGGCAGATACGCAGTATTTT
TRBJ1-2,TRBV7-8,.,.,CASSLAGQTPGYTF,TGTGCCAGCAGCTTAGCGGGCCAAACGCCTGGCTACACCTTC
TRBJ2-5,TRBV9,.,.,CASSPRSRWETQYF,TGTGCCAGCAGCCCCCGCAGCAGGTGGGAGACCCAGTACTTC
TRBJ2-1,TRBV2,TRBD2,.,CASSPLGTTRRNEQFF,TGTGCCAGCAGTCCCCTTGGGACTACCCGGAGGAATGAGCAGTTCTTC
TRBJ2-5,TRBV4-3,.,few,CASSYRDSPEETQYF,TGCGCCAGCAGCTACCGGGACTCCCCTGAGGAGACCCAGTACTTC
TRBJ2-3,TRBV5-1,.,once,CASSVRQSGDTQYF,TGCGCCAGCAGCGTAAGACAGAGCGGAGATACGCAGTATTTT
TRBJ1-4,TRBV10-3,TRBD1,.,CAISDRDRGDEKLFF,TGTGCCATCAGTGACCGGGACAGGGGAGATGAAAAACTGTTTTTT
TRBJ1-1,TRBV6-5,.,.,CASRSNTEAFF,TGTGCCAGCCGATCGAACACTGAAGCTTTCTTT
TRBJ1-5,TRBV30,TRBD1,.,CAWTTGENQPQHF,TGTGCCTGGACGACAGGGGAAAATCAGCCCCAGCATTTT
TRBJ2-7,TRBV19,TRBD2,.,CASSSAGTSSLEQYF,TGTGCCAGTAGTTCCGCCGGGACTAGCTCTCTCGAGCAGTACTTC